This T cell receptor (beta chain) was documented in a study of regulatory T cells in long-lasting Graves disease. Study background: The term persistent Graves' disease signified upward of 5 years on antithyroid drugs with positive TSH receptor antibodies.

A word on this clonotype: The antigen is unknown.

Whole-study results and caveats: Persistent Graves' patients showed less TCR diversity than newly diagnosed patients showed.

Time point meaning: persistent/refractory GD, antithyroid drugs over 5 years with positive TRAb. The TCR library was prepared using RNA isolated from PBMCs. Sequencing libraries for TCR beta were prepared with iRepertoire HTBI primers and Arm-PCR of CDR3 regions. MiXCR, run by TCRdb on the multiplex PCR reads, gives a single entry per CDR3 protein. The sample includes some 430,000 distinct CDR3 sequences, roughly 21% seen only once; the top ten take over 6%. The CDR3 extends over 15 amino acids. Germline assignment: CDR1 SGHAT and CDR2 FQDESV (reference sequence). The V and J ends lost 3 bases and 3 bases respectively, with 14 bases between them.

The chain combines TRBV11-1 with TRBJ2-5; a weak D match, TRBD1 (5 bases). Specimen: peripheral blood mononuclear cells (PBMCs), collected when the disease was refractory, from a patient treated with antithyroid drugs. This clonotype originated in a female donor with Graves disease. CDR3 DNA: TGTGCCAGCAGCTTTCGTCCGGCCAGGGAAGAGACCCAGTACTTC. Translated: CASSFRPAREETQYF.